The clone carrying this T cell receptor (beta chain) turned up a few times. What it recognizes is unknown. This record belongs to a study of vaccination and CD4 T cells after COVID-19. Across the study: No peptide, an HIV-1 Nef pool, or a CEFX pool was what each control culture received.

Described treatment: roughly 11-day PBMC culture with coronavirus spike peptide pools or control peptides (ViraFEST assay). Researchers reported culturing under 2.5 million PBMCs per well with roughly 10 IU/ml IL-2 and approximately 10 ug/ml peptide pools. The germline CDR1 and CDR2 sequences are SGHTA and FQGTGA. CDR3 length: 10 amino acids. V shed 4 bases and J shed 3 bases, with 1 base lying between them. CD4+ T cells that had been cultured provided DNA sequenced with the Oncomine TCR Beta short-read assay. CD4+ T cells were cultured, and genomic DNA was extracted from them. TCRdb fed the PCR reads into MiXCR, producing one record per CDR3 protein. Counted here are about 13,000 distinct CDR3 sequences, 50% to 65% occurring once; the ten biggest clones make up more than 10%. Study results and limitations: Convalescent patients had a median around 90% of reactive clones appearing only post-vaccination.

This TCR derives from a human donor who had recovered from COVID-19. The chain joins TRBV7-3 to TRBJ2-7; no reliable D call. The source material was CD4+ T cells from blood, cultured in vitro. CDR3 sequence: CASSYYEQYF. In DNA form, the CDR3 reads TGTGCCAGCAGCTACTACGAGCAGTACTTC.